Listed below are T cell receptor beta chains from one sample, sequenced in a study of CD8 T cells in ankylosing spondylitis. TCRdb processed the 5' RACE reads anew with MiXCR; each CDR3 protein has one entry. The table records 350,000 to 450,000 distinct CDR3 sequences, approximately 20% of them present only once. Sample: blood, either unsorted or a sorted T cell fraction (not recorded which). The receptor source for this set is a male donor with ankylosing spondylitis or in good health (not recorded which). CDR3s include the opening cysteine and the closing phenylalanine or tryptophan. D genes are given only for firm matches. Only part of the rows carry a size: once, few, many, or a class if the clone is expanded.

J gene | V gene | clone size | D gene | CDR3 protein | CDR3 DNA
TRBJ2-5 | TRBV12-3/TRBV12-4 | - | - | CASSSTPRVETQYF | TGTGCCAGCAGTTCAACCCCCAGGGTGGAGACCCAGTACTTC
TRBJ2-2 | TRBV12-3/TRBV12-4 | - | TRBD2 | CASSSGLGTGELFF | TGTGCCAGCAGTTCGGGACTAGGGACCGGGGAGCTGTTTTTT
TRBJ1-4 | TRBV12-3/TRBV12-4 | few | - | CASSLKDNVQKLFF | TGTGCCAGCAGTTTAAAGGACAACGTCCAAAAACTGTTTTTT
TRBJ1-2 | TRBV12-3/TRBV12-4 | - | TRBD1 | CASSLDRGRGYTF | TGTGCCAGCAGTCTAGACAGGGGTCGCGGCTACACCTTC
TRBJ2-2 | TRBV12-3/TRBV12-4 | few | - | CASRPRGANTGELFF | TGTGCCAGCAGGCCCAGGGGGGCGAACACCGGGGAGCTGTTTTTT
TRBJ2-7 | TRBV11-2 | few | - | CASSLGQTGGYEQYF | TGTGCCAGCAGCTTGGGCCAGACAGGCGGCTACGAGCAGTACTTC
TRBJ2-7 | TRBV10-3 | few | - | CAISVGETGEQYF | TGTGCCATCAGTGTGGGCGAAACTGGCGAGCAGTACTTC
TRBJ1-2 | TRBV6-1 | - | TRBD1 | CASSESDRDLWSPTYGYTF | TGTGCCAGCAGTGAATCGGACAGGGATTTGTGGAGTCCTACCTATGGCTACACCTTC
TRBJ2-1 | TRBV7-9 | - | - | CASRSDNEQFF | TGTGCCAGCAGGAGCGATAATGAGCAGTTCTTC
TRBJ2-7 | TRBV15 | few | - | CATSSLQGPAQPYEQYF | TGTGCCACCAGCAGTCTTCAGGGACCCGCGCAACCCTACGAGCAGTACTTC
TRBJ2-1 | TRBV12-3/TRBV12-4 | few | - | CASSLNHEQFF | TGTGCCAGCAGTTTAAACCATGAGCAGTTCTTC
TRBJ2-1 | TRBV29-1 | - | TRBD2 | CSVAGGSGNEQFF | TGCAGCGTAGCGGGGGGGTCTGGGAATGAGCAGTTCTTC
TRBJ2-2 | TRBV7-8 | - | TRBD1 | CASSSGTAFTGELFF | TGTGCCAGCAGCTCGGGGACAGCTTTCACCGGGGAGCTGTTTTTT
TRBJ1-2 | TRBV6-5 | few | - | CASSYFELAGDNYGYTF | TGTGCCAGCAGTTACTTCGAGCTGGCAGGAGATAACTATGGCTACACCTTC
TRBJ1-4 | TRBV28 | - | TRBD1 | CASRPDRINEKLFF | TGTGCCAGCAGACCGGACAGGATTAATGAAAAACTGTTTTTT
TRBJ2-2 | TRBV24-1 | - | TRBD1 | CATSDTPGQSNTGELFF | TGTGCCACCAGTGATACGCCGGGACAGTCGAACACCGGGGAGCTGTTTTTT
TRBJ2-7 | TRBV29-1 | few | - | CSVTPRRGGREQYF | TGCAGCGTAACACCACGGCGGGGTGGTCGCGAGCAGTACTTC
TRBJ2-3 | TRBV12-3/TRBV12-4 | few | - | CASVEGADTQYF | TGTGCCAGCGTGGAAGGAGCGGATACGCAGTATTTT
TRBJ2-1 | TRBV7-8 | - | - | CASTPSGGPYNEQFF | TGTGCCAGCACCCCGTCGGGCGGACCTTACAATGAGCAGTTCTTC
TRBJ1-1 | TRBV29-1 | - | - | CSVESQGRMNTEAFF | TGCAGCGTTGAATCGCAGGGGCGGATGAACACTGAAGCTTTCTTT
TRBJ2-7 | TRBV11-2 | few | - | CASSSPNNPYEQYF | TGTGCCAGCAGCTCCCCGAATAACCCCTACGAGCAGTACTTC
TRBJ2-7 | TRBV4-1 | - | - | CASSQDTPYEQYF | TGCGCCAGCAGCCAAGATACACCCTACGAGCAGTACTTC
TRBJ2-3 | TRBV29-1 | - | - | CSVEEWTGTDTQYF | TGCAGCGTTGAAGAATGGACAGGCACAGATACGCAGTATTTT
TRBJ2-7 | TRBV3-1 | - | TRBD1 | CASSQALRGNYEQYF | TGTGCCAGCAGCCAAGCACTCAGGGGGAACTACGAGCAGTACTTC
TRBJ2-3 | TRBV18 | few | TRBD2 | CASSPPGGGATDTQYF | TGTGCCAGCTCACCACCGGGCGGGGGGGCCACAGATACGCAGTATTTT
TRBJ1-1 | TRBV29-1 | few | - | CSVEGRGISTEAFF | TGCAGCGTTGAAGGGAGGGGCATTTCCACTGAAGCTTTCTTT
TRBJ2-7 | TRBV28 | - | - | CASSRSEQYF | TGTGCCAGCAGTCGGTCCGAGCAGTACTTC
TRBJ2-2 | TRBV6-9 | - | - | CASSTSGTGELFF | TGTGCCAGCAGTACAAGTGGCACCGGGGAGCTGTTTTTT
TRBJ2-1 | TRBV7-6 | few | TRBD1 | CASSLVGKDRNEQFF | TGTGCCAGCAGCTTAGTAGGAAAGGACAGGAATGAGCAGTTCTTC
TRBJ2-5 | TRBV2 | - | - | CASNGGETQYF | TGTGCCAGCAACGGGGGTGAGACCCAGTACTTC
TRBJ1-1 | TRBV30 | - | TRBD1 | CAWNPGGDTEAFF | TGTGCCTGGAATCCAGGGGGGGACACTGAAGCTTTCTTT
TRBJ2-4 | TRBV27 | few | TRBD1 | CASSPLDRGLKNIQYF | TGTGCCAGCAGTCCCCTGGACAGGGGGCTGAAAAACATTCAGTACTTC
TRBJ2-7 | TRBV29-1 | few | - | CSVRQEGYEQYF | TGCAGCGTCCGACAGGAGGGCTACGAGCAGTACTTC
TRBJ2-1 | TRBV27 | few | TRBD2 | CASSSLPGGGRNEQFF | TGTGCCAGCAGTTCCCTCCCGGGGGGGGGTCGTAATGAGCAGTTCTTC
TRBJ1-1 | TRBV10-3 | few | - | CATLGPENTEAFF | TGTGCCACCCTCGGCCCCGAGAACACTGAAGCTTTCTTT
TRBJ2-1 | TRBV9 | - | - | CASSALSGQTTRWNEQFF | TGTGCCAGCAGCGCCCTATCCGGACAGACAACGAGGTGGAATGAGCAGTTCTTC
TRBJ1-1 | TRBV12-3/TRBV12-4 | - | - | CASSLALNGLAEAFF | TGTGCCAGCAGTTTAGCGCTAAATGGGTTAGCTGAAGCTTTCTTT
TRBJ2-3 | TRBV5-1 | few | - | CASSFTGITDTQYF | TGCGCCAGCAGCTTTACAGGGATAACAGATACGCAGTATTTT
TRBJ2-1 | TRBV15 | - | - | CATSRDRPGPDEQFF | TGTGCCACCAGCAGAGATCGGCCAGGGCCGGATGAGCAGTTCTTC
TRBJ2-2 | TRBV27 | - | - | CASIDSVGGELFF | TGTGCCAGCATAGACAGTGTGGGAGGGGAGCTGTTTTTT
TRBJ2-3 | TRBV5-1 | - | - | CASRGLLPDTQYF | TGCGCCAGCAGGGGATTACTACCGGATACGCAGTATTTT
TRBJ2-2 | TRBV12-3/TRBV12-4 | - | - | CASSLSFPGELFF | TGTGCCAGCAGTTTATCGTTTCCCGGGGAGCTGTTTTTT
TRBJ2-7 | TRBV10-3 | few | - | CAISTDDHPDEQYF | TGTGCCATCAGCACGGACGACCATCCGGACGAGCAGTACTTC
TRBJ2-1 | TRBV4-2 | - | - | CASSQGALSDNEQFF | TGTGCCAGCAGCCAAGGGGCCCTTAGTGACAATGAGCAGTTCTTC
TRBJ2-5 | TRBV29-1 | many | TRBD2 | CTGLAETQYF | TGCACCGGACTAGCGGAGACCCAGTACTTC
TRBJ2-1 | TRBV12-3/TRBV12-4 | few | TRBD2 | CASSIPGGPKNEQFF | TGTGCCAGCAGTATCCCGGGGGGGCCGAAGAATGAGCAGTTCTTC
TRBJ2-2 | TRBV6-5 | - | TRBD1 | CASSYPTGGLNTGELFF | TGTGCCAGCAGTTACCCGACAGGGGGGCTTAACACCGGGGAGCTGTTTTTT
TRBJ2-5 | TRBV15 | - | TRBD1 | CATSRVETGKKETQYF | TGTGCCACCAGCAGAGTCGAGACAGGGAAAAAAGAGACCCAGTACTTC
TRBJ2-5 | TRBV4-2 | - | - | CASSPEGGAEETQYF | TGTGCCAGCAGCCCCGAGGGGGGGGCTGAGGAGACCCAGTACTTC
TRBJ2-7 | TRBV12-3/TRBV12-4 | - | - | CASSPPTTYEQYF | TGTGCCAGCAGTCCCCCAACCACCTACGAGCAGTACTTC
TRBJ1-5 | TRBV24-1 | - | TRBD1 | CATSDSQGAYQPQHF | TGTGCCACCAGTGATTCACAGGGGGCCTATCAGCCCCAGCATTTT
TRBJ1-5 | TRBV3-1 | - | - | CASSQGEGGNQPQHF | TGTGCCAGCAGCCAAGGAGAGGGCGGCAATCAGCCCCAGCATTTT
TRBJ2-3 | TRBV15 | - | - | CATSRERYSTDTQYF | TGTGCCACCAGCAGAGAAAGGTACAGCACAGATACGCAGTATTTT